A selection of T cell receptor beta chains follows, all from one sample in a study of tumor and adjacent non-tumor tissue in lung cancer. MiXCR, applied by TCRdb to the multiplex PCR reads, yields one record per CDR3 protein. The sample carries about 140,000 distinct CDR3 sequences, approximately 66% recorded once. The sequenced sample consisted of lung tumor tissue. These receptors all stem from a man aged 55 to 70 with small cell lung cancer. Each CDR3 is given with its conserved first and last residue. The order of the fields is V gene, D gene, clone size, J gene, CDR3 length, CDR3 DNA, CDR3 protein. D genes are given only for firm matches. For some rows the clone size is stated as once, few or many, or as a class when expanded; others skip it.

>TRBV12-3/TRBV12-4|.|.|TRBJ1-2|15
TGTGCCAGCAGTTCGCACCAGGTGGCAGACTATGGCTACACCTTC
CASSSHQVADYGYTF
>TRBV6-5|.|once|TRBJ2-1|14
TGTACCAGCAGTCGACTGGGGTCCTACAATGAACAGTTCTTC
CTSSRLGSYNEQFF
>TRBV6-1|.|.|TRBJ2-1|13
TGTGCCAACAGGTTAGGACAGTCCAATAAGCAGTTCTTC
CANRLGQSNKQFF
>TRBV20-1|.|.|TRBJ1-1|13
TGCAGTGGTAGAGAGATCCTGAACACTGAAGCTTTCTTT
CSGREILNTEAFF
>TRBV5-6|.|.|TRBJ1-5|15
TGTGCCACCAGCAAAGGGGGGGCGTTCAATCAGCCCCAGCATTTT
CATSKGGAFNQPQHF
>TRBV12-3/TRBV12-4|.|.|TRBJ2-1|13
TGTGCCAGCAGTTTGACAAGGGCGGATGAGCAGTTCTTC
CASSLTRADEQFF
>TRBV6-6|.|once|TRBJ1-2|18
TGTGCCTGCATCGACGACGATAACCGGGACCTAAATAACTATGGCTACACCTTC
CACIDDDNRDLNNYGYTF
>TRBV6-1|.|.|TRBJ2-3|13
TGTGCCAGCATCAGTTCGAGCACAGATACGCAGTATTTT
CASISSSTDTQYF
>TRBV5-6|.|.|TRBJ2-6|18
TGTGCCAGCAGCTTACCCGGACAATTCCTCTCTGGGGCCAAGGTCCCGACTTTC
CASSLPGQFLSGAKVPTF
>TRBV10-2|.|once|TRBJ2-2|15
TGCGCCAGCAGTCGGCTAGCCAGATACACCAGGAAGCTGTTTTTT
CASSRLARYTRKLFF
>TRBV6-9|TRBD1|.|TRBJ2-1|14
TGTGCCAATCAGGGGGACCCCCAGTCCAGTGAGCAGTTCTTC
CANQGDPQSSEQFF
>TRBV11-3|.|.|TRBJ2-1|16
TGTGCCACCACCTTCGCCCCTGGTGCGGAGAAGAATGAGCAGTTCTTC
CATTFAPGAEKNEQFF
>TRBV5-4|TRBD1|.|TRBJ1-4|15
TGTGCCAGCAGCAGGGGGACAGGGAGTAATGAAAAACTGTTTTTT
CASSRGTGSNEKLFF
>TRBV5-6|TRBD2|.|TRBJ2-4|17
TGCGCCAGCAACCCCTCTAGCGGATGGATAGCCAAAAACATTCAGTATTTC
CASNPSSGWIAKNIQYF
>TRBV29-1|.|.|TRBJ2-2|13
TGCAGCGTTGGACAGTATAACACCAGGGAGCTGTTTTTT
CSVGQYNTRELFF
>TRBV20-1|TRBD1|many|TRBJ1-1|14
TGCAGTGCTAGGCCTGGGACAGTCAACACTGAAGCTTTCTTT
CSARPGTVNTEAFF
>TRBV29-1|TRBD2|once|TRBJ2-1|15
TGCAGCTGCCGTCGACTAGCGGGAAACTACAATGAGCAGTTCTTC
CSCRRLAGNYNEQFF
>TRBV5-1|TRBD1|.|TRBJ2-3|16
TGCGCCAGCAGCTTGAGGGGGGACAGGGGCGCGGAGGCGCAGTATTTT
CASSLRGDRGAEAQYF
>TRBV14|.|.|TRBJ1-1|14
TGTGCCAACAGCCTGGGGATGGGTTTCACTGAAGCTTTCTTT
CANSLGMGFTEAFF
>TRBV6-1|.|.|TRBJ2-3|15
TGTGCCAGCAGCGAGGGGGGGTACAGCACATATACGCATTATTTT
CASSEGGYSTYTHYF
>TRBV6-2/TRBV6-3|TRBD2|few|TRBJ2-5|16
TGTGCCAGCAGTTACTCGTTGCGGGGGTTGCAAGAGACCCAGTACTTC
CASSYSLRGLQETQYF
>TRBV6-1|TRBD1|.|TRBJ2-3|15
TGTGCCAGCAGTGACCTCGGGACAGGCACAGATACGAAGTATTTT
CASSDLGTGTDTKYF
>TRBV20-1|.|.|TRBJ2-5|14
TGCAGTGGCCGACGGGTAGCCGATCAACAGATCCAGTACTTC
CSGRRVADQQIQYF
>TRBV10-3|.|few|TRBJ1-1|13
TGTGCCATCAGGTCAGGGCAGGCAGATGAAGCTTCCTTT
CAIRSGQADEASF
>TRBV30|.|.|TRBJ1-4|13
TGTGCCTCGAGGCCAACAGCCGGTGAAAAACTGTTTTTT
CASRPTAGEKLFF
>TRBV20-1|.|.|TRBJ2-6|16
TGCAGTGCTGACCTGGTCTTTGTCTCTGGGGCCAACGTCCTGACTTTC
CSADLVFVSGANVLTF